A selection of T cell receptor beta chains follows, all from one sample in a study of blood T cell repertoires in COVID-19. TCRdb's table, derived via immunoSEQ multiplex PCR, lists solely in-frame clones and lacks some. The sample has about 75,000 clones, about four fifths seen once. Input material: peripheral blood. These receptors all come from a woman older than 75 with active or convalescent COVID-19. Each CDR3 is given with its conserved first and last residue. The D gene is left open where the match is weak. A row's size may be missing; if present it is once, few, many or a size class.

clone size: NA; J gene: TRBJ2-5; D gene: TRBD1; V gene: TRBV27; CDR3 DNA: TGTGCCAGCAGTTTATCTACAGGGGTAGGAGGTGAGACCCAGTACTTC; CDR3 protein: CASSLSTGVGGETQYF
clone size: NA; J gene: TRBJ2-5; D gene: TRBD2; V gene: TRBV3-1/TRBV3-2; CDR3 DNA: TGTGCCAGCAGCTCCTTTAGCGGGGGGGCTTGGGAGACCCAGTACTTC; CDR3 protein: CASSSFSGGAWETQYF
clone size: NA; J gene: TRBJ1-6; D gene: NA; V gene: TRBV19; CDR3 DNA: TGTGCCAGTAGTATTGGCAGGACCTATAATTCACCCCTCCACTTT; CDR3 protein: CASSIGRTYNSPLHF
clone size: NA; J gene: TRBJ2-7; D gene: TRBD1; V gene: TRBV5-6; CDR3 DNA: TGTGCCAGCAGACCCCGGGACAGCCCCTACGAGCAGTACTTC; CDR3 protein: CASRPRDSPYEQYF
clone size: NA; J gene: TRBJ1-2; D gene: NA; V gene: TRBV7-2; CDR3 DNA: TGTGCCAGCAGCTTAGAGCCCGCATTTGGCTACACCTTC; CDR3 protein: CASSLEPAFGYTF
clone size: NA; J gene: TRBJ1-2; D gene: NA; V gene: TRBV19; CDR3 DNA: TGTGCCAGTACTACTCCAGGCCGGGGTAACTATGGCTACACCTTC; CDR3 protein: CASTTPGRGNYGYTF
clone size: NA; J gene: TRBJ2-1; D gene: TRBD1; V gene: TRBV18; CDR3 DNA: TGTGCCAGCTCGGGAGACAGGGCGAACTACAATGAGCAGTTCTTC; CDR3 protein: CASSGDRANYNEQFF
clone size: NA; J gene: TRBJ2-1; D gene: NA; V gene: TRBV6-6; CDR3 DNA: TGTGCCAGCCAAGCCCGCTCCTACAATGAGCAGTTCTTC; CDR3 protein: CASQARSYNEQFF
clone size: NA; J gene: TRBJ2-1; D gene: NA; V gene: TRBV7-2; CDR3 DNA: TGTGCTTCCTCAGGCTACAATGAGCAGTTCTTC; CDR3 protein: CASSGYNEQFF
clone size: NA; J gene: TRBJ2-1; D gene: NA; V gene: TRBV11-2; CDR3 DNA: TGTGCCAGCAGCTTAGGGGTGGGGGGCTACAATGAGCAGTTCTTC; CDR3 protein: CASSLGVGGYNEQFF
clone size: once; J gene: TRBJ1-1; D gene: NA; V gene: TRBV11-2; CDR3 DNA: TGTGCCAGCAGCTACTCGAACACTGAAGCTTTCTTT; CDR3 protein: CASSYSNTEAFF
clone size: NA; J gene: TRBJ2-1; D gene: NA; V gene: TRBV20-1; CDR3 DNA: TGCAGTGCTCCCTCTTACAATGAGCAGTTCTTC; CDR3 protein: CSAPSYNEQFF
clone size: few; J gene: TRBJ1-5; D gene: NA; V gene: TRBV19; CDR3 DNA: TGTGCCAGTAGTATAGATGGAGATCCCCAGCCCCAGCATTTT; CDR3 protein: CASSIDGDPQPQHF
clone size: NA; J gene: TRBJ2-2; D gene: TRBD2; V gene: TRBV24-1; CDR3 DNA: TGTGCCACCAGTGATTTGCCGAGACTAGCGGGAGTCGGGGAGCTGTTTTTT; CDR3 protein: CATSDLPRLAGVGELFF
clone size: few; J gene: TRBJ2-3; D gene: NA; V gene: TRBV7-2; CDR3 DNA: TGTGCCAGCAGCAAAGGGGAGGGGGTCAACACAGATACGCAGTATTTT; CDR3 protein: CASSKGEGVNTDTQYF
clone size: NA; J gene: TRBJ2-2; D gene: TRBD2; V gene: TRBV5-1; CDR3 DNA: TGCGCCAGCACCGGGACTAGCGGGACCACCGGGGAGCTGTTTTTT; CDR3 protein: CASTGTSGTTGELFF
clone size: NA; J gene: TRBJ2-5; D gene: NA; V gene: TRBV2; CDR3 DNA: TGTGCCAGCAGTCGAGTGGAGACCCAGTACTTC; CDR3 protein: CASSRVETQYF
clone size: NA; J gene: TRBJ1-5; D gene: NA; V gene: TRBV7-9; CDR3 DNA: TGTGCCAGCAGCTTAGAGGGGCGTCAGCCCCAGCATTTT; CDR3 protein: CASSLEGRQPQHF
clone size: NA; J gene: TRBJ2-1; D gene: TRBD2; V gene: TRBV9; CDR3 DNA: TGTGCCAGCAGCTCGAGCCCGGGACTAGCGGGGGGACCGAACGACAATGAGCAGTTCTTC; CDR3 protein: CASSSSPGLAGGPNDNEQFF
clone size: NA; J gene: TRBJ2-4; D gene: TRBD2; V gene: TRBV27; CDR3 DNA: TGTGCCAGCAGTTTAACGGGGGGGGTAGCCAAAAACATTCAGTACTTC; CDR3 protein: CASSLTGGVAKNIQYF
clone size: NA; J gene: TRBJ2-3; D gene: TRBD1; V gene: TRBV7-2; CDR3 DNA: TGTGCCAGCAGCTCCTACAGGGGTCCAGATACGCAGTATTTT; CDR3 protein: CASSSYRGPDTQYF
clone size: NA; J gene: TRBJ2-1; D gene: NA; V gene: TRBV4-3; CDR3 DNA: TGCGCCAGCAGCCAAGCTAGCCAAGATGAGCAGTTCTTC; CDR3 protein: CASSQASQDEQFF
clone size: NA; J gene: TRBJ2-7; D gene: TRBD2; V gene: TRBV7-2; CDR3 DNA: TGTGCCAGCAGCTTTGCGTGGGGCGGGAGGTCGGTCAGCTCCTACGAGCAGTACTTC; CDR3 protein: CASSFAWGGRSVSSYEQYF
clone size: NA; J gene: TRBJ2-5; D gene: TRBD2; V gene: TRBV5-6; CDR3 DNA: TGTGCCAGCAGCTTGGTTGGACTAGCGGGGTACTTC; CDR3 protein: CASSLVGLAGYF
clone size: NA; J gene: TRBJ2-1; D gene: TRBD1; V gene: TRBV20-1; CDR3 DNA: TGCAGTGCTAGTGTAGGGGACAGCTCCTACAATGAGCAGTTCTTC; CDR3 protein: CSASVGDSSYNEQFF
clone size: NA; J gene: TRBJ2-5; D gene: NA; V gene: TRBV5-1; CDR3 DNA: TGCGCCAGCAGCTTGGATCCGGGGAGGGAGACCCAGTACTTC; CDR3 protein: CASSLDPGRETQYF
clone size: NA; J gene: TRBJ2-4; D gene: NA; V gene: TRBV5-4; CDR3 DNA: TGTGCCAGCAGTCCTCAGGGCCTTCTAAGCAAAAACATTCAGTACTTC; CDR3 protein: CASSPQGLLSKNIQYF
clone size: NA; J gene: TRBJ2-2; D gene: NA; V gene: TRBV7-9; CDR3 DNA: TGTGCCAGCAGCTTAGTATCCGGGGAGTCCGGGGAGCTGTTTTTT; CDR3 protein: CASSLVSGESGELFF
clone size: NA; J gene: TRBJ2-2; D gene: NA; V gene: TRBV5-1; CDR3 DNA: TGCGCCAGCAGCTTGATCGGCGGGGGCTTTGGGACCGGGGAGCTGTTTTTT; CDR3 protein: CASSLIGGGFGTGELFF
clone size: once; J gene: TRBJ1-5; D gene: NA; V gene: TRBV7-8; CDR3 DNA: TGTGCCAGCAGCAAAATCGTACCGACTGCCGGGGGACAGCCCCAGCATTTT; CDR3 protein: CASSKIVPTAGGQPQHF
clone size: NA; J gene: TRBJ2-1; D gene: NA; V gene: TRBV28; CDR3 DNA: TGTGCCAGCAGTCGGACAGTCGGTCGGTGGCAGTTCTTC; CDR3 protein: CASSRTVGRWQFF
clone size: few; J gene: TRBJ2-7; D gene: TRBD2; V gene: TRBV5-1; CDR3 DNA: TGCGCCAGCAGCCGGCACACTAGCGGGAAGGCTTATGAGCAGTACTTC; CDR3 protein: CASSRHTSGKAYEQYF
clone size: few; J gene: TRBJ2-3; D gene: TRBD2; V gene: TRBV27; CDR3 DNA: TGTGCCAGCAGTTTATACCCCGCGACTAGCGGTATAATGGGGCAGTATTTT; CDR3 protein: CASSLYPATSGIMGQYF
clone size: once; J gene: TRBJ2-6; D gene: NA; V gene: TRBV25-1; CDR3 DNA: TGTGCCAGCAGTTCGCGGACAGTCTCTGGGGCCAACGTCCTGACTTTC; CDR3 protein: CASSSRTVSGANVLTF
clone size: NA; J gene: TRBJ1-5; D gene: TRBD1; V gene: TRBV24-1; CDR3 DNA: TGTGCCACCAGTGACCCGGGACAGTCAATAGCCCAGCATTTT; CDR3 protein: CATSDPGQSIAQHF
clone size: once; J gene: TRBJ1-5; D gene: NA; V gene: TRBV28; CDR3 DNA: TGTGCCAGCAGTTTAAGCCAGCCCCAGCATTTT; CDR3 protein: CASSLSQPQHF
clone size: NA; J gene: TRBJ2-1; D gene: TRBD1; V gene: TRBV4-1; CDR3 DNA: TGCGCCAGCAGTTTCGGGACAGGGGGCTACAATGAGCAGTTCTTC; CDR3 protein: CASSFGTGGYNEQFF
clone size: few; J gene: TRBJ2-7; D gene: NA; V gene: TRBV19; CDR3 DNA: TGTGCCAGTAGAGGTACGGGGAACTACGAGCAGTACTTC; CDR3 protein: CASRGTGNYEQYF
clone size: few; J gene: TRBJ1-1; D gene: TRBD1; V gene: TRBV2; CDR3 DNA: TGTGCCAGCAAGTGGTCGGACAGGGGTTACGTTTCTTTCTTT; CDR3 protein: CASKWSDRGYVSFF
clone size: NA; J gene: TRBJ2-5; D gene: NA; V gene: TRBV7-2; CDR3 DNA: TGTGCCAGCAGCTCATCTTCTGCCGTGGGAGGAGAGACCCAGTACTTC; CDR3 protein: CASSSSSAVGGETQYF
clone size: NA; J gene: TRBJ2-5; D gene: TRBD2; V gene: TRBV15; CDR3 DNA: TGTGCCACCAGCTTAGGAATTCGGCGGGTAGCGGGGGGCCGGGAGACCCAGTACTTC; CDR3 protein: CATSLGIRRVAGGRETQYF
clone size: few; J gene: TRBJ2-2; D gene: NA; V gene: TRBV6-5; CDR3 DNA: TGTGCCAGCAGTTACACACTCGGGTTGACCGGGGAGCTGTTTTTT; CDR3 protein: CASSYTLGLTGELFF
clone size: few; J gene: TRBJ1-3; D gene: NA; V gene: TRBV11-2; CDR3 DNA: TGTGCCAGCAGCTTAGGCGGGGGCACCATATATTTT; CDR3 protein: CASSLGGGTIYF
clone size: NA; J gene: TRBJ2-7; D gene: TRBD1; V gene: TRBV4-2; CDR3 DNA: TGTGCCAGCAGCCAACCAGGACAGGATTCATACGAGCAGTACTTC; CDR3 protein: CASSQPGQDSYEQYF
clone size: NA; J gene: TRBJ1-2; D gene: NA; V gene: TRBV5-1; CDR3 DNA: TGCGCCAGCAGCCCGGCCACAGGCCTGGCCTATGGCTACACCTTC; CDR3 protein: CASSPATGLAYGYTF
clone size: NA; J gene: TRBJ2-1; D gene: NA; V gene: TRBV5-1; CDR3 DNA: TGCGCCAGCAGCTCTACAGGGATAATTCGCAATGAGCAGTTCTTC; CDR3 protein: CASSSTGIIRNEQFF
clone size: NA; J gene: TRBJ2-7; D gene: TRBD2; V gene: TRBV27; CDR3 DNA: TGTGCCAGCAGTTTATGGGCGGGAGGGGGCGGGTACGAGCAGTACTTC; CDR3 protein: CASSLWAGGGGYEQYF
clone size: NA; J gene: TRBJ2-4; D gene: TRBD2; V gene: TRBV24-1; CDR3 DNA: TGTGCCACCAGCCGGGGGGGTAAGGACATTCAGTACTTC; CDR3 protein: CATSRGGKDIQYF
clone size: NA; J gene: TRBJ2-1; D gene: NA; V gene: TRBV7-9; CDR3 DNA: TGTGCCAGCAGCTTAGGGGCAATAGGGCAGTTCTTC; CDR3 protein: CASSLGAIGQFF
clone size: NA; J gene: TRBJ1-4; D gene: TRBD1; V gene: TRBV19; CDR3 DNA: TGTGCCAGTAGCCCGAGCTCCGGACAGGGTGGCGAAAAACTGTTTTTT; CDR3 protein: CASSPSSGQGGEKLFF
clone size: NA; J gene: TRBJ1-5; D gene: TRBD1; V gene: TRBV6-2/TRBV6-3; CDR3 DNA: TGTGCCAGCAGTTACGACAGGGGACGGTTCAATCAGCCCCAGCATTTT; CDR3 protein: CASSYDRGRFNQPQHF
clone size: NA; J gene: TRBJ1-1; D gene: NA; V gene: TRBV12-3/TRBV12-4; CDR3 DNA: TGTGCCAGCAGTTTCTCCACTGAAGCTTTCTTT; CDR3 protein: CASSFSTEAFF
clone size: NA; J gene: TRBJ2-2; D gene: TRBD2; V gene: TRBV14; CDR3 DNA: TGTGCCAGTAGCCCCCTAGCGGGACTCACCGGGGAGCTGTTTTTT; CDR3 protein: CASSPLAGLTGELFF